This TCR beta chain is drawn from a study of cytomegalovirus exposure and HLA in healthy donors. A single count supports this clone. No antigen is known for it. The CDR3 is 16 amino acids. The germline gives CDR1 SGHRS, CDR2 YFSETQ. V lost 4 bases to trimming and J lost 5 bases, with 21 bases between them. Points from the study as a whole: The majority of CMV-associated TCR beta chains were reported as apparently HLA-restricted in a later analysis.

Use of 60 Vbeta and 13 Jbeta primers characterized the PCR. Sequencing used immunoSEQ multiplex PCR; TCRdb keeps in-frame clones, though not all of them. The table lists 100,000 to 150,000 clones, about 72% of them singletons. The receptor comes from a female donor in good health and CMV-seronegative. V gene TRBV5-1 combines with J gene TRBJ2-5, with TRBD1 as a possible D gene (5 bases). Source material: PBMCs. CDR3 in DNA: TGCGCCAGCAGCGGAATGGGGCTGACGAGCAGGGAGACCCAGTACTTC. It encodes CASSGMGLTSRETQYF.